This T cell receptor beta chain was identified in a study of T cell responses to AZD1222 COVID-19 vaccine. Study findings and constraints: Repertoire sampling was restricted to post-peak T cell response timepoints. Regions left unmutated in variants are reportedly the target of nearly half of spike-specific TCRs.

Concerning this clone itself: Its antigen remains unknown.

V was shortened by 4 bases and J by 12 bases, with 23 bases between the two germline ends. Germline V gene sequence: CDR1 SGHKS, CDR2 YYEKEE (reference sequence). The CDR3 covers 15 residues. Generated by immunoSEQ multiplex PCR, the TCRdb table keeps only in-frame clones and is missing some. The data show 90,000 to 120,000 clones, with more than 75% seen just once and roughly a fifth held by the top ten. The chain employs TRBV5-5 and TRBJ2-1; possible D gene TRBD2, 6 bases. The TCR sequence derives from an adult in good health. Sequencing was performed on peripheral blood, taken on day 0 of AZD1222 vaccination. The CDR3 loop is CASSPYWGDLVLQFF. The CDR3 nucleotides are TGTGCCAGCAGCCCGTACTGGGGGGATCTGGTCCTGCAGTTCTTC.